This T cell receptor beta chain was retrieved from a study of patients and donors after allogeneic stem cell transplantation. The V gene's germline CDR1 is MGHRA and CDR2 YSYEKL. The CDR3 has 15 amino acids. The V end was cut by 5 bases, the J end by 0 bases, with 11 bases between. MiXCR was run by TCRdb on the RT-PCR reads, yielding one entry per CDR3 protein. The profile shows some 880,000 distinct CDR3 sequences, approximately 19% of them singletons. This sequence joins TRBV4-1 and TRBJ1-3; TRBD1 might be the D (6 bases). The specimen sequenced was blood, either unsorted or a sorted T cell fraction (not recorded which). The sequence was obtained from a human donor who was either an allogeneic HSCT recipient or a stem cell or donor lymphocyte infusion donor (not recorded which). It is not recorded whose cells these are; they may come from a transplant donor. The CDR3 reads CASSENRASGNTIYF. Written as DNA, the CDR3 is TGCGCCAGCAGCGAGAACAGGGCCTCTGGAAACACCATATATTTT.